Listed here are 12 T cell receptor beta chains from one sample, sequenced in a study of CD4 T cells in relation to SARS-CoV-2 and coronaviruses. The unexposed donors gave CD4+ T cells in about 2010-2019, prior to COVID-19. CD4+ T cells were isolated from the cells after about nine days of culture. Antigens for these TCRs are unknown. Sequencing used immunoSEQ multiplex PCR; TCRdb keeps in-frame clones, though not all of them. The sample records under 13,000 clones, 74% being singletons. The sequenced material came from CD4+ T cells from PBMCs, cultured in vitro. These receptors were collected from a human donor in good health.

The chain couples TRBV19 to TRBJ1-4; the D is unclear. Germline V gene data show CDR1 as LNHDA and CDR2 as SQIVND (reference sequence). CDR3 length: 12 residues. The V end was cut by 5 bases, the J end by 8 bases, with 9 bases between. The chain's CDR3 is CASSAGWEKLFF. CDR3 coding DNA: TGTGCCAGTAGTGCTGGTTGGGAAAAACTGTTTTTT.

This chain connects TRBV30 to TRBJ2-7; 7 bases agree with TRBD2. The CDR3 totals 14 residues. V lost 5 bases and J lost 9; bases outside the gene matches: 16. Germline-derived CDR1 and CDR2 are GTSNPN and SVGIG (reference sequence). CDR3 sequence: CAWGPGGFWAPQYF. As DNA, the CDR3 is TGTGCCTGGGGCCCCGGGGGGTTCTGGGCGCCGCAGTACTTC.

The V call is TRBV4-1, the J call TRBJ2-7; 14 bases line up with TRBD2. CDR1 is MGHRA, CDR2 YSYEKL, per germline. The CDR3 sequence is 14 residues long. V lost 3 bases and J lost 7; bases outside the gene matches: 2. CDR3 nucleotides: TGCGCCAGCAGCCAGGGACTAGCGGGAGTTGAGCAGTACTTC. Translated, it gives CASSQGLAGVEQYF.

Remarks on this clone: Relative to the germline gene, one junction end is altered; a read error may explain this. The chain uses TRBV7-7 and TRBJ2-1; D may be TRBD1 (6 bases). CDR1 SSHAT and CDR2 FNYEAQ come from the germline V gene (reference sequence). The CDR3 is 14 amino acids. Here the CDR3 reads CASSPGVLDNEQFF. The CDR3, as DNA: TGTGCTAGCAGCCCAGGGGTACTGGACAATGAGCAGTTCTTC.

This sequence joins TRBV2 and TRBJ2-2, with D possibly called TRBD1 or TRBD2 (5 bases each). From germline, CDR1 is SNHLY and CDR2 FYNNEI. Trimming pared 5 bases from V and 7 bases from J, leaving 14 bases between. The CDR3 consists of 14 residues. This chain's CDR3 is CASSPGAPGGELFF. The DNA for the CDR3 is TGTGCCAGCAGTCCCGGGGCGCCGGGCGGGGAGCTGTTTTTT.

The chain carries TRBV19 and TRBJ1-5; D may be TRBD1 (5 bases). The CDR3 sequence is 14 residues long. Looked up from germline, CDR1 is LNHDA and CDR2 is SQIVND (reference sequence). Trimming removed 2 bases at V and 4 bases at J, with 9 bases between. CDR3 sequence: CASSIWGDNQPQHF. The CDR3 coding sequence is TGTGCCAGTAGTATATGGGGGGATAATCAGCCCCAGCATTTT.

The rearrangement links TRBV6-5 to TRBJ1-6, with a tentative D call TRBD1 (5 bases). There are 14 residues in the CDR3. Germline V gene sequence: CDR1 MNHEY, CDR2 SVGAGI. The V end lost 5 bases, the J end lost 6 bases, and 11 bases lay between the germline ends. This CDR3 is CASSRDLRNSPLHF. The CDR3 region has the DNA TGTGCCAGCAGTCGGGACCTCCGTAATTCACCCCTCCACTTT.

This clone was counted between two and nine times. The V gene is TRBV12-5, the J gene TRBJ2-1, with 9 bases matching TRBD2. CDR1 and CDR2 (germline): LGHNT, FRNRAP. V trimming: 5 bases; J trimming: 4 bases; junction bases outside the gene matches: 9. There are 16 residues in the CDR3. CDR3 residues: CASGDQTSGSYNEQFF. The CDR3 nucleotides read TGTGCTAGTGGTGATCAAACTAGCGGGTCTTACAATGAGCAGTTCTTC.

The V and J genes are TRBV4-1 and TRBJ2-7, with D maybe TRBD1 (6 bases). The CDR3 is made up of 15 amino acids. The V gene lost 0 bases and the J gene lost 1 base, with 10 bases spanning the gap. The germline V gene encodes CDR1 MGHRA and CDR2 YSYEKL. The DNA of the CDR3 is TGCGCCAGCAGCCAAGAACTACAGGGTTCCTACGAGCAGTACTTC. Residues: CASSQELQGSYEQYF.

V is TRBV5-4 and J is TRBJ2-3; 11 bases are a match to TRBD2. This CDR3 spans 14 amino acids. Trimming cost V 5 bases and J 5 bases; bases outside gene matches: 4. Looked up from germline, CDR1 is SGHNT and CDR2 is YYREEE (reference sequence). This chain's CDR3 is CASRLGLAGDTQYF. CDR3 nucleotide sequence: TGTGCCAGCAGACTTGGACTAGCGGGAGATACGCAGTATTTT.

The CDR3 region has the DNA TGTGCCAGCAGTTTCCCCGGGACAGTCTACGAGCAGTACTTC. Its protein product is CASSFPGTVYEQYF. The chain combines TRBV6-2 or TRBV6-3 with TRBJ2-7; 7 positions match TRBD1. CDR3 length equals 14 residues. Losses at the gene ends were 4 bases for V and 3 bases for J; bases not matched to a gene: 6. The germline V gene encodes CDR1 MNHEY and CDR2 SVGEGT.

The chain combines TRBV14 with TRBJ2-5, with D maybe TRBD2 (6 bases). There are 16 residues in the CDR3. The germline CDR1 and CDR2 sequences are SGHDN and FVKESK. The V end lost 0 bases, the J end lost 0 bases, and 11 bases lay between the germline ends. This CDR3 reads CASSQEGRGYQETQYF. CDR3 bases: TGTGCCAGCAGCCAAGAAGGTCGGGGGTACCAAGAGACCCAGTACTTC.